A selection of T cell receptor beta chains follows, all from one sample in a study of shared clonotypes between healthy human individuals. TCRdb's table, derived via immunoSEQ multiplex PCR, lists solely in-frame clones and lacks some. The sample has about 1.5 million clones, approximately 98% seen once; the top ten hold less than 0.55%. The sample was naive CD4+ T cells sorted from blood. These receptors all stem from a man younger than 40 in good health. CDR3s include the opening cysteine and the closing phenylalanine or tryptophan. The order of the fields is D gene, clone size, J gene, V gene, CDR3 length, CDR3 protein, CDR3 DNA. D genes are given only for firm matches. Not every row has a clone size; where given, it reads once, few, many or a size class.

d_gene: -
abundance: -
j_gene: TRBJ2-1
v_gene: TRBV2
len: 12
CDR3aa: CASRLQNNEQFF
CDR3nt: TGTGCCAGCAGGCTCCAGAACAATGAGCAGTTCTTC

d_gene: -
abundance: -
j_gene: TRBJ1-5
v_gene: TRBV27
len: 18
CDR3aa: CASSLRQGSLGGNQPQHF
CDR3nt: TGTGCCAGCAGTTTACGGCAGGGAAGCCTTGGGGGCAATCAGCCCCAGCATTTT

d_gene: -
abundance: -
j_gene: TRBJ2-7
v_gene: TRBV13
len: 11
CDR3aa: CASSPRYEQYF
CDR3nt: TGTGCCAGCAGCCCGAGGTACGAGCAGTACTTC

d_gene: -
abundance: -
j_gene: TRBJ2-2
v_gene: TRBV18
len: 16
CDR3aa: CASSPLRSGSPGELFF
CDR3nt: TGTGCCAGCTCACCACTCAGGAGTGGGAGCCCCGGGGAGCTGTTTTTT

d_gene: -
abundance: -
j_gene: TRBJ2-3
v_gene: TRBV29-1
len: 10
CDR3aa: CSGKTDTQYF
CDR3nt: TGCAGCGGAAAAACAGATACGCAGTATTTT

d_gene: -
abundance: once
j_gene: TRBJ2-6
v_gene: TRBV5-1
len: 17
CDR3aa: CASGLRVLISGANVLTF
CDR3nt: TGCGCCAGCGGCCTCAGGGTCCTAATCTCTGGGGCCAACGTCCTGACTTTC

d_gene: -
abundance: -
j_gene: TRBJ2-7
v_gene: TRBV10-1
len: 13
CDR3aa: CATSRAATYEQYF
CDR3nt: TGCGCCACTTCCCGGGCAGCCACCTACGAGCAGTACTTC

d_gene: -
abundance: once
j_gene: TRBJ1-1
v_gene: TRBV2
len: 14
CDR3aa: CASSAGLLNTEAFF
CDR3nt: TGTGCCAGCAGTGCGGGACTCCTGAACACTGAAGCTTTCTTT

d_gene: -
abundance: -
j_gene: TRBJ2-5
v_gene: TRBV18
len: 15
CDR3aa: CASSPTGTQQETQYF
CDR3nt: TGTGCCAGCTCTCCTACCGGGACTCAGCAAGAGACCCAGTACTTC

d_gene: -
abundance: once
j_gene: TRBJ1-2
v_gene: TRBV6-1
len: 12
CDR3aa: CASSVTGYGYTF
CDR3nt: TGTGCCAGCAGTGTGACAGGCTATGGCTACACCTTC

d_gene: TRBD1
abundance: -
j_gene: TRBJ2-7
v_gene: TRBV2
len: 16
CDR3aa: CASRGSLGQGVAEQYF
CDR3nt: TGTGCCAGCAGGGGGAGCTTGGGACAGGGAGTCGCCGAGCAGTACTTC

d_gene: -
abundance: -
j_gene: TRBJ1-2
v_gene: TRBV6-1
len: 14
CDR3aa: CASSEARGGGGYTF
CDR3nt: TGTGCCAGCAGTGAAGCCAGGGGAGGGGGTGGCTACACCTTC

d_gene: -
abundance: -
j_gene: TRBJ2-7
v_gene: TRBV7-9
len: 14
CDR3aa: CASSLAQYSYEQYF
CDR3nt: TGTGCCAGCAGCTTAGCTCAATACAGCTACGAGCAGTACTTC

d_gene: -
abundance: -
j_gene: TRBJ1-4
v_gene: TRBV7-9
len: 13
CDR3aa: CASSLTRGEKLFF
CDR3nt: TGTGCCAGCAGCTTAACCAGGGGTGAAAAACTGTTTTTT

d_gene: -
abundance: -
j_gene: TRBJ1-2
v_gene: TRBV2
len: 12
CDR3aa: CASGDYTYGYTF
CDR3nt: TGTGCCAGCGGGGATTACACCTATGGCTACACCTTC

d_gene: -
abundance: -
j_gene: TRBJ2-7
v_gene: TRBV5-6
len: 14
CDR3aa: CASSPGMVSGEQYF
CDR3nt: TGTGCCAGCAGCCCTGGAATGGTAAGCGGCGAGCAGTACTTC

d_gene: -
abundance: -
j_gene: TRBJ2-7
v_gene: TRBV6-5
len: 14
CDR3aa: CATTSGSLVGVQYF
CDR3nt: TGTGCCACCACTTCGGGATCCCTCGTCGGTGTGCAGTACTTC

d_gene: -
abundance: -
j_gene: TRBJ2-1
v_gene: TRBV19
len: 15
CDR3aa: CASSLKGSSYNEQFF
CDR3nt: TGTGCCAGTAGCCTCAAGGGGAGTAGCTACAATGAGCAGTTCTTC

d_gene: -
abundance: once
j_gene: TRBJ2-5
v_gene: TRBV18
len: 15
CDR3aa: CASSPPGLRGETQYF
CDR3nt: TGTGCCAGCTCACCCCCGGGACTAAGGGGGGAGACCCAGTACTTC

d_gene: -
abundance: -
j_gene: TRBJ2-2
v_gene: TRBV11-2
len: 13
CDR3aa: CASSFRGAGELFF
CDR3nt: TGTGCCAGCAGCTTCAGGGGGGCCGGGGAGCTGTTTTTT

d_gene: -
abundance: -
j_gene: TRBJ2-1
v_gene: TRBV7-8
len: 14
CDR3aa: CASSFSGTYNEQFF
CDR3nt: TGTGCCAGCAGCTTCAGCGGTACCTACAATGAGCAGTTCTTC

d_gene: -
abundance: -
j_gene: TRBJ2-2
v_gene: TRBV5-1
len: 15
CDR3aa: CASSLKGANTGELFF
CDR3nt: TGCGCCAGCAGCCTGAAAGGTGCGAACACCGGGGAGCTGTTTTTT

d_gene: TRBD1
abundance: -
j_gene: TRBJ1-4
v_gene: TRBV5-4
len: 15
CDR3aa: CASSSAGTANEKLFF
CDR3nt: TGTGCCAGCAGCTCAGCCGGGACAGCTAATGAAAAACTGTTTTTT

d_gene: -
abundance: -
j_gene: TRBJ1-1
v_gene: TRBV18
len: 15
CDR3aa: CASSSHPSGVGEAFF
CDR3nt: TGTGCCAGCTCTTCACATCCGTCGGGGGTTGGTGAAGCTTTCTTT

d_gene: -
abundance: -
j_gene: TRBJ2-7
v_gene: TRBV20-1
len: 11
CDR3aa: CSARLGYEQYF
CDR3nt: TGCAGTGCTAGATTGGGCTACGAGCAGTACTTC

d_gene: -
abundance: once
j_gene: TRBJ2-2
v_gene: TRBV10-3
len: 15
CDR3aa: CAIMDQGRNTGELFF
CDR3nt: TGTGCCATCATGGATCAGGGGCGGAACACCGGGGAGCTGTTTTTT

d_gene: -
abundance: -
j_gene: TRBJ1-5
v_gene: TRBV25-1
len: 14
CDR3aa: CASSGLGGGQPQHF
CDR3nt: TGTGCCAGCAGTGGCCTTGGTGGGGGGCAGCCCCAGCATTTT

d_gene: -
abundance: -
j_gene: TRBJ2-7
v_gene: TRBV4-1
len: 13
CDR3aa: CASSQGRDYEQYF
CDR3nt: TGCGCCAGCAGCCAGGGCAGGGACTACGAGCAGTACTTC

d_gene: TRBD2
abundance: -
j_gene: TRBJ2-2
v_gene: TRBV30
len: 13
CDR3aa: CAWRAGVTGELFF
CDR3nt: TGTGCCTGGAGGGCGGGAGTGACCGGGGAGCTGTTTTTT

d_gene: TRBD2
abundance: -
j_gene: TRBJ2-5
v_gene: TRBV7-6
len: 17
CDR3aa: CASSPFLAGGYQETQYF
CDR3nt: TGTGCCAGCAGCCCGTTTCTAGCGGGAGGTTACCAAGAGACCCAGTACTTC

d_gene: -
abundance: -
j_gene: TRBJ1-2
v_gene: TRBV5-1
len: 13
CDR3aa: CASSLEPEGGYTF
CDR3nt: TGCGCCAGCAGCTTGGAACCCGAAGGCGGCTACACCTTC

d_gene: -
abundance: -
j_gene: TRBJ1-1
v_gene: TRBV27
len: 15
CDR3aa: CASSSITGIGTEAFF
CDR3nt: TGTGCCAGCAGTTCTATCACAGGGATTGGCACTGAAGCTTTCTTT

d_gene: TRBD2
abundance: -
j_gene: TRBJ2-1
v_gene: TRBV5-1
len: 15
CDR3aa: CASSLGEGGYNEQFF
CDR3nt: TGCGCCAGCAGCTTGGGTGAGGGAGGGTACAATGAGCAGTTCTTC

d_gene: -
abundance: -
j_gene: TRBJ2-2
v_gene: TRBV5-4
len: 17
CDR3aa: CASSPLRGGTNTGELFF
CDR3nt: TGTGCCAGCAGTCCCCTAAGGGGCGGGACGAACACCGGGGAGCTGTTTTTT

d_gene: -
abundance: -
j_gene: TRBJ2-7
v_gene: TRBV5-1
len: 14
CDR3aa: CASSFAGGLYEQYF
CDR3nt: TGCGCCAGCAGCTTTGCCGGGGGCCTGTACGAGCAGTACTTC

d_gene: -
abundance: -
j_gene: TRBJ1-5
v_gene: TRBV7-2
len: 13
CDR3aa: CASSTTLGQPQHF
CDR3nt: TGTGCCAGCAGCACCACACTTGGTCAGCCCCAGCATTTT

d_gene: -
abundance: -
j_gene: TRBJ2-1
v_gene: TRBV28
len: 19
CDR3aa: CASSFRGSGWARSYNEQFF
CDR3nt: TGTGCCAGCAGTTTTCGAGGTAGCGGATGGGCCCGCTCCTACAATGAGCAGTTCTTC

d_gene: -
abundance: once
j_gene: TRBJ2-5
v_gene: TRBV28
len: 14
CDR3aa: CASSLYSGQETQYF
CDR3nt: TGTGCCAGCAGTTTATACTCGGGACAAGAGACCCAGTACTTC

d_gene: TRBD1
abundance: -
j_gene: TRBJ2-1
v_gene: TRBV10-3
len: 13
CDR3aa: CAITGTADNEQFF
CDR3nt: TGTGCCATCACCGGGACAGCAGACAATGAGCAGTTCTTC

d_gene: -
abundance: -
j_gene: TRBJ2-3
v_gene: TRBV5-4
len: 16
CDR3aa: CASSLAASAVTDTQYF
CDR3nt: TGTGCCAGCAGCTTGGCGGCTAGCGCCGTAACAGATACGCAGTATTTT

d_gene: TRBD2
abundance: -
j_gene: TRBJ2-1
v_gene: TRBV18
len: 17
CDR3aa: CASSPVPAGARNNEQFF
CDR3nt: TGTGCCAGCTCACCAGTCCCAGCGGGAGCCCGGAACAATGAGCAGTTCTTC

d_gene: -
abundance: -
j_gene: TRBJ1-1
v_gene: TRBV7-9
len: 13
CDR3aa: CASSLGSNTEAFF
CDR3nt: TGTGCCAGCAGCTTAGGTTCGAACACTGAAGCTTTCTTT

d_gene: TRBD1
abundance: -
j_gene: TRBJ2-5
v_gene: TRBV6-5
len: 15
CDR3aa: CASRSDRGRQETQYF
CDR3nt: TGTGCCAGCAGATCCGACAGGGGCCGGCAAGAGACCCAGTACTTC

d_gene: -
abundance: -
j_gene: TRBJ1-1
v_gene: TRBV5-1
len: 18
CDR3aa: CASSLVRSTEQMNTEAFF
CDR3nt: TGCGCCAGCAGCTTGGTACGTTCAACGGAACAGATGAACACTGAAGCTTTCTTT

d_gene: TRBD1
abundance: -
j_gene: TRBJ2-1
v_gene: TRBV5-1
len: 17
CDR3aa: CASSLGLSGGYRNEQFF
CDR3nt: TGCGCCAGCAGCTTGGGGTTATCAGGGGGTTATAGGAATGAGCAGTTCTTC

d_gene: TRBD2
abundance: -
j_gene: TRBJ2-3
v_gene: TRBV11-2
len: 18
CDR3aa: CASSLRQLAGVGGGTQYF
CDR3nt: TGTGCCAGCAGCTTGCGGCAGCTAGCGGGAGTAGGGGGAGGTACGCAGTATTTT

d_gene: -
abundance: -
j_gene: TRBJ1-2
v_gene: TRBV30
len: 13
CDR3aa: CAWRETANYGYTF
CDR3nt: TGTGCCTGGAGGGAGACAGCAAACTATGGCTACACCTTC

d_gene: -
abundance: -
j_gene: TRBJ1-1
v_gene: TRBV30
len: 12
CDR3aa: CAWNTQGIRAFF
CDR3nt: TGTGCCTGGAACACTCAGGGAATTAGAGCTTTCTTT

d_gene: TRBD2
abundance: once
j_gene: TRBJ2-1
v_gene: TRBV25-1
len: 17
CDR3aa: CASSSLGLAEAYNEQFF
CDR3nt: TGTGCCAGCAGTAGCTTGGGACTAGCGGAGGCCTACAATGAGCAGTTCTTC

d_gene: TRBD1
abundance: -
j_gene: TRBJ2-7
v_gene: TRBV18
len: 15
CDR3aa: CASSPIPGQGTRQYF
CDR3nt: TGTGCCAGCTCACCTATTCCGGGACAGGGGACGCGGCAGTACTTC

d_gene: -
abundance: -
j_gene: TRBJ2-4
v_gene: TRBV11-2
len: 16
CDR3aa: CASSFREGVAKNIQYF
CDR3nt: TGTGCCAGCAGCTTTAGGGAGGGGGTAGCCAAAAACATTCAGTACTTC

d_gene: -
abundance: -
j_gene: TRBJ2-5
v_gene: TRBV18
len: 15
CDR3aa: CASSPIGPPSWTQYF
CDR3nt: TGTGCCAGCTCACCTATAGGACCGCCATCCTGGACCCAGTACTTC

d_gene: TRBD2
abundance: -
j_gene: TRBJ2-1
v_gene: TRBV11-1
len: 15
CDR3aa: CASSPPTSGSNEQFF
CDR3nt: TGTGCCAGCAGCCCCCCGACTAGCGGGAGCAATGAGCAGTTCTTC

d_gene: -
abundance: -
j_gene: TRBJ2-1
v_gene: TRBV6-5
len: 15
CDR3aa: CASKRKRGTRIEQFF
CDR3nt: TGTGCCAGCAAACGTAAACGGGGAACCCGAATTGAGCAGTTCTTC

d_gene: -
abundance: -
j_gene: TRBJ1-5
v_gene: TRBV6-9
len: 14
CDR3aa: CASSYSGLDQPQHF
CDR3nt: TGTGCCAGCAGTTATAGCGGCCTAGATCAGCCCCAGCATTTT

d_gene: -
abundance: -
j_gene: TRBJ1-1
v_gene: TRBV7-9
len: 16
CDR3aa: CASSLYRGARNTEAFF
CDR3nt: TGTGCCAGCAGCTTATATCGGGGGGCCAGGAACACTGAAGCTTTCTTT

d_gene: TRBD1
abundance: -
j_gene: TRBJ2-1
v_gene: TRBV5-4
len: 15
CDR3aa: CASSLGQGVYNEQFF
CDR3nt: TGTGCCAGCAGCTTGGGGCAGGGGGTCTACAATGAGCAGTTCTTC